The entry below gives a single TCR beta chain sequence along with its context. Using immunoSEQ multiplex PCR, the repertoire was profiled, and TCRdb retains in-frame clones only, with some absent. The table lists some 59,000 clones, less than 95% of them singletons, with approximately 5.8% in the top ten. The CDR3 is 15 amino acids. The ends were cut back, 2 bases at V and 7 bases at J, with 17 bases in the middle. The germline gives CDR1 SGHVS, CDR2 FQNEAQ. This entry belongs to a study of T cell changes during pregnancy in multiple sclerosis. J is TRBJ1-2 and V is TRBV7-8; TRBD1 might be the D (6 bases). This TCR came from a female donor in good health, enrolled as a control in a pregnancy study. Source: peripheral blood, taken in the third trimester of pregnancy. The CDR3 nucleotides are TGTGCCAGCAGCTTAATGAGGACGATAGGGGGTGGCTACACCTTC. It encodes CASSLMRTIGGGYTF.